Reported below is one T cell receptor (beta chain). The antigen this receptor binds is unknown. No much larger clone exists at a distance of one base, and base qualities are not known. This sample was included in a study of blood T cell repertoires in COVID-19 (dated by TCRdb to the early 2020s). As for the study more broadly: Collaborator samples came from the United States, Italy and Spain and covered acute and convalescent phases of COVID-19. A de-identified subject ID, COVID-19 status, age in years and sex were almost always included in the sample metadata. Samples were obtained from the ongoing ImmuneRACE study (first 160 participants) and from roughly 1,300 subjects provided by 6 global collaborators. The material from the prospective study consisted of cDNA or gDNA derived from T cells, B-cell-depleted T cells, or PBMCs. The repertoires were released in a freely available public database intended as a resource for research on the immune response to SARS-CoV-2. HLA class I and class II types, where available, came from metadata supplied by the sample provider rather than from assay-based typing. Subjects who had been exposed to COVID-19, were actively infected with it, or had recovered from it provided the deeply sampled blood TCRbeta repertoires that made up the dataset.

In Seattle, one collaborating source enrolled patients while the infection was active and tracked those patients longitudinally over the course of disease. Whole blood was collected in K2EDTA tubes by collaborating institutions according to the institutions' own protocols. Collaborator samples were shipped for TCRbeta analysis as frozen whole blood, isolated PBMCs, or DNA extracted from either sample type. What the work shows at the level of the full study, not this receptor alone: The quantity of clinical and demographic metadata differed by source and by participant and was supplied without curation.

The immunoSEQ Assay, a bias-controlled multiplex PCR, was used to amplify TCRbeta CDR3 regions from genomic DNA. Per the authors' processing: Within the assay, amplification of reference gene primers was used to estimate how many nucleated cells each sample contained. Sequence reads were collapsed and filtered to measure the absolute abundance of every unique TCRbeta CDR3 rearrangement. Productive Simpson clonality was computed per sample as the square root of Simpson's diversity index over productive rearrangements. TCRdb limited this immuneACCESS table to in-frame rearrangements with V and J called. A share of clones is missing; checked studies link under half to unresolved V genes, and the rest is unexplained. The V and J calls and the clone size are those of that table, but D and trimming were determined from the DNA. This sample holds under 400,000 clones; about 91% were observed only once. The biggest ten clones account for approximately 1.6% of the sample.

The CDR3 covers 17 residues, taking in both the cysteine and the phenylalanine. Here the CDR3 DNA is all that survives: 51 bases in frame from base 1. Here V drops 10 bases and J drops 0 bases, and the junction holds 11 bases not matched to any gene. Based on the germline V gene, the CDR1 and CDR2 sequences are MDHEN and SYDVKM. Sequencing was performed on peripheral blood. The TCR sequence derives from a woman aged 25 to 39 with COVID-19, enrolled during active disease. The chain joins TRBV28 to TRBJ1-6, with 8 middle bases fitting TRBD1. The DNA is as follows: TGTGCCACCACAACTCCGACAGGGGACTCCTATAATTCACCCCTCCACTTT. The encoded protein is CATTTPTGDSYNSPLHF. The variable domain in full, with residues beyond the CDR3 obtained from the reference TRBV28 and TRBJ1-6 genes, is DVKVTQSSRYLVKRTGEKVFLECVQDMDHENMFWYRQDPGLGLRLIYFSYDVKMKEKGDIPEGYSVSREKKERFSLILESASTNQTSMYLCATTTPTGDSYNSPLHFGNGTRLTVT.